What follows are 31 T cell receptor beta chains derived from one specimen sequenced in a study of T-cell memory formation after mild COVID-19. One entry per CDR3 protein results from TCRdb running MiXCR on the 5' RACE reads. Among more than 250,000 distinct CDR3 sequences, 15% to 20% were seen once, and the ten largest hold 23%. Sequenced: PBMCs or a T cell subset sorted from them (not recorded which). These receptors were obtained from a man aged 18 to 30 who had mild COVID-19 (a few samples of this study predate the infection). Cell type and time point are not known.

The chain is built from TRBV25-1 and TRBJ1-1; TRBD1 agrees at 10 bases. There are 14 residues in the CDR3. V trimming: 4 bases; J trimming: 4 bases; junction bases outside the gene matches: 3. Germline values: CDR1 MGHDK, CDR2 SYGVNS. The CDR3 sequence is CASSVGTGVTEAFF. CDR3 bases: TGTGCCAGCAGTGTAGGGACAGGGGTCACTGAAGCTTTCTTT.

The chain carries TRBV7-2 and TRBJ2-4; D is possibly TRBD2 (5 bases). The V gene's germline CDR1 is SGHTA and CDR2 FQGNSA. V dropped 0 bases and J dropped 4 bases, with 7 bases sitting between them. The length of the CDR3 is 14 residues. CDR3 sequence reads: CASSLAGEKNIQYF. CDR3 nucleotides: TGTGCCAGCAGCTTAGCCGGGGAGAAAAACATTCAGTACTTC.

This clonotype has just a few counts. The rearrangement uses TRBV20-1 and TRBJ2-5; 7 bases fit TRBD2. The length of the CDR3 is 14 residues. Germline V gives CDR1 DFQATT, CDR2 SNEGSKA (reference sequence). Germline trimming cut 6 bases from V and 5 bases from J; bases unmatched to any gene: 12. The CDR3 sequence is CSAVGLGGWETQYF. The CDR3, as DNA: TGCAGTGCAGTCGGACTAGGAGGTTGGGAGACCCAGTACTTC.

This clonotype has more than one count but fewer than ten. This rearrangement joins TRBV4-1 to TRBJ2-5, with 8 bases identical to TRBD1. Germline trimming cut 0 bases from V and 5 bases from J; bases unmatched to any gene: 11. The CDR3 consists of 17 residues. Germline lookup yields CDR1 MGHRA and CDR2 YSYEKL. DNA for the CDR3: TGCGCCAGCAGCCAAGATAGCGGCGGACAGGGTTGGGAGACCCAGTACTTC. Translating it yields CASSQDSGGQGWETQYF.

The chain uses TRBV12-3 or TRBV12-4 and TRBJ2-5, with D possibly being TRBD2 (7 bases). Trimming cost V 5 bases and J 5 bases, with 18 bases left between them. This CDR3 region has 15 residues. The CDR3 loop reads CASSGWTGGLETQYF. The CDR3 nucleotides read TGTGCCAGCAGTGGGTGGACGGGGGGCCTGGAGACCCAGTACTTC.

This clonotype was counted at least ten times. V and J are TRBV4-1 and TRBJ1-5; a possible D gene is TRBD1 (6 bases). In germline, CDR1 is MGHRA, CDR2 YSYEKL. This CDR3 has 16 amino acids. The V gene lost 4 bases and the J gene lost 6 bases, with 19 bases spanning the gap. CDR3 region: CASSPGPGQTAQPQHF. The CDR3 bases are TGCGCCAGCAGCCCAGGTCCGGGACAAACAGCTCAGCCCCAGCATTTT.

This clonotype has only a few counts. This chain links TRBV28 with TRBJ2-5; tentatively, D is TRBD2 (6 bases). The CDR3 covers 13 residues. V was trimmed by 8 bases and J by 0 bases, leaving 10 bases between them. The germline CDR1 and CDR2 sequences are MDHEN and SYDVKM. CDR3 DNA: TGTGCCAGCGGGGGGAGGAACCAAGAGACCCAGTACTTC. It encodes CASGGRNQETQYF.

In its sample, this clonotype was seen a few times. The V gene is TRBV12-3 or TRBV12-4, the J gene TRBJ1-1, with TRBD1 matching over 7 bases. Trimming took 5 bases from V and 8 from J; bases not matched to a gene: 5. The CDR3 contains 12 residues. CDR3 sequence (DNA): TGTGCCAGCAGTGTTCAGGGGGGGGAAGCTTTCTTT. Translation gives CASSVQGGEAFF.

This clonotype was found a few times. The chain carries TRBV4-2 and TRBJ1-5; 7 bases are a match to TRBD1. Germline lookup yields CDR1 LGHNA and CDR2 YNFKEQ. This CDR3 region has 16 residues. J gave up 7 bases and V 1 base, and 10 bases lay outside the gene matches. The CDR3 loop is CASSQAAQGRLQPQHF. DNA for the CDR3: TGTGCCAGCAGCCAAGCCGCACAGGGGAGGCTACAGCCCCAGCATTTT.

This clonotype occurred a few times. The rearrangement uses TRBV15 and TRBJ2-7, with D perhaps TRBD2 (5 bases). CDR3 length: 12 residues. The V gene lost 5 bases and the J gene lost 2 bases, with 7 bases spanning the gap. Germline V CDR1 and CDR2: LNHNV, YYDKDF (reference sequence). This CDR3 reads CATSSGTYEQYF. The CDR3 bases are TGTGCCACCAGCTCCGGGACCTACGAGCAGTACTTC.

The chain recombines TRBV4-1 with TRBJ1-3; D remains ambiguous. This CDR3 is 16 amino acids long. Trimming took off 0 bases at V and 1 base at J, with 10 bases between the two ends. Germline CDR1 and CDR2: MGHRA and YSYEKL. The CDR3 DNA is TGCGCCAGCAGCCAAGACTTTCGAAGTTCTGGAAACACCATATATTTT. Translating it yields CASSQDFRSSGNTIYF.

The rearrangement links TRBV4-2 to TRBJ1-2; 9 positions match TRBD1. The junction had 10 bases not matched to a gene; V was cut back by 4 bases and J by 10 bases. CDR1 is LGHNA, CDR2 YNFKEQ, per germline. The CDR3 covers 14 residues. CDR3 sequence (DNA): TGTGCCAGCAGCCGAACAGGGGGCGCGATCCCCTACACCTTC. It encodes CASSRTGGAIPYTF.

This clonotype was counted only a few times. V is TRBV20-1 and J is TRBJ2-5; either TRBD1 or TRBD2 may supply D (6 bases each). The CDR3 spans 16 residues. Germline-derived CDR1 and CDR2 are DFQATT and SNEGSKA (reference sequence). This CDR3 reads CSLIKGGTGLQETQYF. CDR3 DNA sequence: TGCAGCCTCATTAAAGGGGGTACGGGACTCCAAGAGACCCAGTACTTC.

In its sample, this clonotype was seen a few times. The chain recombines TRBV20-1 with TRBJ2-7; D ambiguous. The CDR3 is 14 amino acids. V lost 6 bases to trimming and J lost 6 bases, with 21 bases between them. Looked up from germline, CDR1 is DFQATT and CDR2 is SNEGSKA (reference sequence). This chain's CDR3 is CSAETGNWVSEQYF. As DNA, the CDR3 is TGCAGTGCAGAGACTGGTAATTGGGTCTCCGAGCAGTACTTC.

This clonotype was seen more than once but under ten times. The chain is built from TRBV6-5 and TRBJ2-1, with D hard to call. This CDR3 is built from 18 residues. Trimming shortened V by 1 base and J by 4 bases, and 20 bases separated the two germline ends. Germline V CDR1 and CDR2: MNHEY, SVGAGI. CDR3 DNA sequence: TGTGCCAGCAGTTACTACTCGGGCGACCTAACTCTTTACAATGAGCAGTTCTTC. Its translation: CASSYYSGDLTLYNEQFF.

V gene TRBV12-3 or TRBV12-4 combines with J gene TRBJ2-6; D might be TRBD1 (6 bases). This CDR3 region has 15 residues. V gave up 5 bases and J gave up 3 bases, with 11 bases separating them. The CDR3 reads CASSTQGFGANVLTF. For the CDR3, the DNA is TGTGCCAGCAGTACACAGGGTTTTGGGGCCAACGTCCTGACTTTC.

A few counts support this clonotype. This chain links TRBV7-2 with TRBJ2-2, with a possible D match to TRBD2 (5 bases). CDR3 length equals 14 residues. The germline V and J ends were trimmed by 1 base and 4 bases, with 7 bases remaining between them. Germline V lookup: CDR1 SGHTA, CDR2 FQGNSA. CDR3 in amino acids: CASSLGAGTGELFF. The CDR3 DNA follows: TGTGCCAGCAGCTTAGGGGCGGGCACCGGGGAGCTGTTTTTT.

This clonotype was recorded a few times. The chain is built from TRBV24-1 and TRBJ1-5; weak D call: TRBD1 (5 bases). The ends were cut back, 4 bases at V and 0 bases at J, with 12 bases in the middle. Germline loops: CDR1 KGHDR, CDR2 SFDVKD. This CDR3 region has 16 residues. The CDR3 sequence is CATSDKQEHSNQPQHF. The CDR3 DNA is TGTGCCACCAGTGACAAACAGGAACATAGCAATCAGCCCCAGCATTTT.

The chain carries TRBV15 and TRBJ1-2; a weak D match, TRBD1 (5 bases). The CDR3 runs 15 residues. Germline V gene data show CDR1 as LNHNV and CDR2 as YYDKDF (reference sequence). V dropped 5 bases and J dropped 7 bases, with 20 bases sitting between them. In nucleotides, the CDR3 is TGTGCCACCAGCGGAAGGGACCTTAGAGTCGGTGGCTACACCTTC. Its translation is CATSGRDLRVGGYTF.

This clonotype turned up a few times. V gene TRBV5-1 combines with J gene TRBJ2-7; D remains ambiguous. With 0 bases removed from V and 5 bases from J, the gap between germline ends came to 6 bases. CDR3 size: 12 residues. Germline CDR1 and CDR2: SGHRS and YFSETQ. This CDR3 reads CASSLDRNEQYF. CDR3 sequence (DNA): TGCGCCAGCAGCTTGGACAGAAACGAGCAGTACTTC.

The sample holds a few counts of this clonotype. This could be a read error, since a much larger clone is one nucleotide away. The chain employs TRBV11-2 and TRBJ2-1; the D is unclear. The CDR3 is made up of 11 amino acids. Trimming stripped 4 bases from V and 7 bases from J, with 5 bases between. Germline V gene sequence: CDR1 SGHAT, CDR2 FQNNGV. This CDR3 is CASSSQNEQFF. The CDR3 DNA reads as TGTGCCAGCAGCTCCCAGAATGAGCAGTTCTTC.

The chain is built from TRBV5-4 and TRBJ2-7; 10 positions match TRBD1. Germline V gene sequence: CDR1 SGHNT, CDR2 YYREEE (reference sequence). Trimming took 7 bases from V and 6 from J; bases not matched to a gene: 10. The CDR3 totals 14 residues. This CDR3 is CASEKGQGLGEQYF. The CDR3 bases are TGTGCCAGCGAAAAGGGACAGGGGTTAGGCGAGCAGTACTTC.

This clonotype turned up a few times. This sequence joins TRBV4-1 and TRBJ2-3; D may be TRBD1 or TRBD2 (5 bases each). The germline gives CDR1 MGHRA, CDR2 YSYEKL. The CDR3 totals 14 residues. V lost 5 bases, J lost 3 bases, and 12 bases lay in between. In DNA, the CDR3 is TGCGCCAGCAGCGACCGGGACCTTACAGATACGCAGTATTTT. Translated: CASSDRDLTDTQYF.

This clonotype showed up just a few times. The chain carries TRBV12-3 or TRBV12-4 and TRBJ1-2; D uncertain. The V end lost 5 bases, the J end lost 8 bases, and 15 bases lay between the germline ends. The CDR3 sequence is 13 residues long. The CDR3 DNA follows: TGTGCCAGCAGTCTTAGGGTTCTAAGCGGCTACACCTTC. Amino acid sequence: CASSLRVLSGYTF.

There are a few counts of this clonotype. The chain recombines TRBV28 with TRBJ1-2, with D possibly TRBD1 on 6 matching bases. Germline V gene data show CDR1 as MDHEN and CDR2 as SYDVKM. Deletions cut 7 bases from V and 4 bases from J, with 19 bases between. CDR3 length: 15 amino acids. The CDR3 DNA follows: TGTGCCAGCATTTCCTCCGGGACACCGTCCTATGGCTACACCTTC. As protein: CASISSGTPSYGYTF.

Ten or more counts support this clonotype. This rearrangement joins TRBV20-1 to TRBJ1-1; D is unclear. CDR3 length equals 13 residues. Germline CDR1 DFQATT, CDR2 SNEGSKA (reference sequence). The V end lost 0 bases, the J end lost 12 bases, and 17 bases lay between the germline ends. CDR3 residues: CSARDEGGLSTFF. CDR3 DNA: TGCAGTGCTAGAGATGAAGGAGGGTTGTCGACTTTCTTT.

The table lists this clonotype with a few counts. The V call is TRBV6-2 or TRBV6-3, the J call TRBJ2-7, with 7 bases identical to TRBD1. CDR1 and CDR2 from the germline V gene are MNHEY and SVGEGT. The CDR3 has 12 amino acids. The CDR3 reads CAPGTDRYEQYF. The CDR3 nucleotides are TGTGCTCCTGGGACAGATCGATACGAGCAGTACTTC.

The rearrangement uses TRBV7-3 and TRBJ2-4; D remains ambiguous. V dropped 5 bases and J dropped 6 bases, with 14 bases sitting between them. The CDR3 totals 14 residues. From germline, CDR1 is SGHTA and CDR2 FQGTGA. CDR3 nucleotide sequence: TGTGCCAGCAGCCTTCCGGGCCCCGGAAACATTCAGTACTTC. Translated: CASSLPGPGNIQYF.

This clonotype was seen a handful of times. The rearrangement joins TRBV6-5 to TRBJ2-2; possibly TRBD2 for D (6 bases). The V gene's germline CDR1 is MNHEY and CDR2 SVGAGI. The CDR3 runs to 14 residues. V lost 6 bases to trimming and J lost 6 bases, with 14 bases between them. The DNA for the CDR3 is TGTGCCAGCAGCCAGATTGGGGGGTCCGGGGAGCTGTTTTTT. This encodes CASSQIGGSGELFF.

This sequence joins TRBV28 and TRBJ2-7; D perhaps matches TRBD1 (6 bases). The CDR3 runs 16 residues. Looked up from germline, CDR1 is MDHEN and CDR2 is SYDVKM. V lost 2 bases and J 2 bases, leaving 16 bases between the germline ends. The CDR3 DNA is TGTGCCAGCAGTTTAGGGACAACCTCTAAAACCTACGAGCAGTACGTC. Amino acids: CASSLGTTSKTYEQYV.

This clonotype appeared a few times. The chain is built from TRBV7-8 and TRBJ2-5; 8 positions agree with TRBD2. Germline V CDR1 and CDR2: SGHVS, FQNEAQ. The CDR3 runs to 15 residues. J lost 5 bases, V lost 0 bases, and 5 bases had no gene match. CDR3 sequence (DNA): TGTGCCAGCAGCTTAGCGTTTAGCGGGGATGAGACCCAGTACTTC. Translation gives CASSLAFSGDETQYF.